This T cell receptor beta chain was identified in a study of cytomegalovirus exposure and HLA in healthy donors. The primer mix had 60 Vbeta and 13 Jbeta primers. The protocol was immunoSEQ multiplex PCR, while the TCRdb copy is restricted to in-frame clones and leaves out a portion. The sample consists of 160,000 or so clones, roughly four fifths of them appearing once. V lost 1 base, J lost 4 bases, and 10 bases stayed unmatched. Germline CDR1 reads LGHNT; CDR2 reads FRNRAP. CDR3 size: 18 residues. This clone was counted a few times. The clonotype comes from a man aged 40-49 years in good health and CMV-seronegative. Sequencing was carried out using PBMCs. This chain uses TRBV12-5 with TRBJ1-4; 9 bases align to TRBD1. Here the CDR3 DNA reads TGTGCTAGTGGTTTGGGTTCCGGGACAGGGTCTAGTAATGAAAAACTGTTTTTT. Translating it yields CASGLGSGTGSSNEKLFF.